The following is a T cell receptor (beta chain) sequence with its context. Its specific antigen is unknown. No clone much larger than this one lies a single base away; base qualities are absent. These data originate in a study of cytomegalovirus exposure and HLA in healthy donors (dated by TCRdb to between 2016 and 2019). Study-wide context: In an earlier analysis of under 600 of the donors, 250 to 300 Gb of sequence data and approximately 100 million unique TCR beta sequences from roughly 200 million T cells were reported. An early release covering about 600 HLA-typed donors comprised about 300 gigabases of sequencing data and roughly 85 million unique TCR sequences. Of the roughly 400 genotyped donors, about 80% fell in the genetic ancestry cluster associated with self-reported Caucasian donors. The study aimed to test whether cataloging public T cell receptors could reveal signatures of past pathogen exposure. The study used immunosequencing to profile the T cell repertoires of approximately 630 subjects and linked those repertoires to cytomegalovirus serostatus. A separate validation cohort of roughly 120 different subjects was used in addition to the approximately 700-subject first cohort. To predict cytomegalovirus infection status, the study brought together high-throughput TCR immunosequencing, statistical association of individual TCRs with disease status, and machine learning. In a later analysis, previously published TCR beta repertoires from some 640 donors were re-analyzed and high-resolution HLA genotyping was added so that TCR occurrence patterns could be studied. Rather than using new phenotypic data, the later analysis identified candidate immune exposures from TCR beta sequences and from how often those sequences occurred across donors. An earlier analysis of approximately 630 of the donors applied high-throughput TCR beta sequencing to assess whether each TCR beta V gene segment acted as functional or pseudogenic. Donor age, sex, ethnicity and CMV serostatus were collected together with the repertoire data. Genome-wide SNP genotypes for about 60% of the roughly 670 donors were used in a later genetic analysis, which treated that subset as a discovery cohort. Every discovery cohort repertoire had been produced on one sequencing platform. Class I and class II HLA loci were covered by the typing at four-digit resolution. The number of typed donors differed by locus: about 629-640 for A, B, C, DRB1 and DQB1; 522 for DQA1; over 600 for DPA1; and about 470 for DPB1. Because of strong linkage in the cohort, roughly five DR-DQ haplotypes were treated as single units for association and clustering. Among 300 to 500 genotyped donors of the cohort, an average of around 220,000 unique TCR beta nucleotide sequences was sequenced per donor, of which 15% to 20% were non-productive.

General conclusions and limits of the study: While some public TCRs were present in many individuals, most TCR sequences turned up only very rarely across donors. According to a later analysis, most CMV-associated TCR beta chains appeared to be HLA-restricted, and the HLA associations seemed to be driven largely by CMV exposure. HLA typing was unavailable for some donors at each locus, so association tests used only the typed subset. A group of highly shared sequence variants was considered likely to be a technical artifact of the sequencing pipeline. In a later analysis, TCR association rates were found to vary across HLA loci, with the most associated TCRs seen for DRB1 alleles and the fewest for HLA-C alleles. In vitro tests confirmed that three of the cytomegalovirus-associated TCR beta chains recognize cytomegalovirus antigens. In an earlier analysis of fewer than 750 of the donors, most TCR beta V segments were observed in productive rearrangements about 87% or about 30% of the time, broadly matching IMGT annotations. In a later analysis, several top co-occurrence clusters were reported to appear linked to parvovirus B19, influenza, CMV and Epstein-Barr virus. The authors suggested that the approach could potentially be extended to other disease states and immunological phenotypes. Assigning TCR associations to individual alleles was difficult when HLA alleles, especially DR and DQ, strongly co-occurred. A later genetic analysis reported fewer N-insertions in productive TCRs among donors in an Asian-associated ancestry cluster than the roughly 670-donor mean. Immune exposure information for the cohort was limited to CMV serostatus. At a false discovery rate of 0.05, a later analysis linked about 16,000 TCR beta sequences to specific HLA alleles. The study listed 150 to 200 TCR beta chains as associated with cytomegalovirus. Cytomegalovirus status was reported to be diagnosed by the classifier with high specificity and sensitivity in both the original and validation cohorts. A later analysis found that HLA-associated TCR beta chains were more clonally expanded and had lower generation probabilities than equally common non-associated chains. Presence/absence analyses assumed roughly uniform sequencing depth across donors, an assumption that may not hold. Only TCR beta chains were sequenced in this cohort, and the absence of alpha or paired-chain data limited detectable features. Some IMGT-functional V segments, including TRBV6-2 and TRBV6-3, could not be told apart with the 87-base-pair reads, so those segments were excluded. A further reported finding was that TCR beta sequences accurately predicted the HLA-A and HLA-B alleles for most subjects in the first cohort. The earlier analysis of approximately 590 of the donors excluded some 15 rarely observed V segments, including chromosome 9 orphons, because counts were too low. Linkage disequilibrium might explain the correlated functional status among segregating V segments, but an unknown experimental factor could not be excluded. An association between a missense DCLRE1C variant and V-gene and J-gene trimming of TCR beta chains was found in a later genetic analysis and replicated in an independent cohort.

Reading the germline V gene gives CDR1 SGHVS and CDR2 FQNEAQ. Deletion took 4 bases off V and 3 bases off J, with a span of 18 bases between the germline ends. The CDR3 has 16 amino acids, counting the end cysteine and phenylalanine. The kept DNA is CDR3 alone, 48 bases in frame from the first base. The cohort consisted of 650 to 850 healthy bone marrow donors. Cohort members were all nominally healthy when sampled, although unrecorded immune exposures were likely present. The donor was CMV seropositive and belonged to the group of 250 to 350 seropositive cohort members. A peripheral blood sample was provided by each donor, and peripheral blood mononuclear cells were used for TCR beta sequencing. The Qiagen DNeasy Blood Extraction Kit was used to extract genomic DNA from the blood cell samples. Receptor amplification or capture employed the immunoSEQ multiplex PCR assay. For the multiplex PCR, a mixture combining 60 forward primers for TCR Vbeta segments and 13 reverse primers for TCR Jbeta segments was used. A multiplex PCR assay on genomic DNA amplified the CDR3 region of rearranged TCR beta genes. The Illumina HiSeq System was used to sequence the amplified TCR beta libraries as 87-base-pair reads. Per the authors' processing: A later analysis tallied roughly 76 million unique TCR beta chains across the roughly 610 repertoires, and about 12 million of those chains were shared by two or more donors. To remove PCR and sequencing errors, raw reads were error-corrected and collapsed into unique sequences using a nearest-neighbor algorithm that merged closely related sequences. V, D and J gene segments were assigned by aligning CDR3 sequences to IMGT reference sequences. For a sequence to be retained, a match of at least six nucleotides to both a V gene segment and a J gene segment was required. A rearrangement counted as productive if the CDR3 had no stop codons and remained in frame with V and J, and every other rearrangement counted as non-productive. Following IMGT convention, CDR3 was defined as the stretch from the second conserved V-encoded cysteine to the conserved J-encoded phenylalanine. The earlier analysis of 587 of the donors excluded sequences that lacked an unambiguous match to a single V gene segment. In an earlier analysis of more than 500 of the donors, a V segment was called functional when productive rearrangements were above 56.7%, and segregating when the standard deviation between donors exceeded 5%. To diagnose cytomegalovirus status from the catalog of TCR beta chain sequences, a statistical classification framework was built. In a later analysis, TCR nucleotide sequences were compared against IMGT/GENE-DB human TR gene sequences so that V and J genes could be assigned. In a later analysis, CDR3 sequences and most-parsimonious VDJ recombination scenarios were assigned using the TCRdist pipeline. In a later analysis, each TCR beta chain was defined by its CDR3 amino acid sequence together with its V-gene family, and reads without a unique V-gene family were excluded. A later analysis removed 600 or so highly shared, low-generation-probability nucleotide sequences to deal with suspected cross-contamination and a sequencing artifact. For each public chain, a later analysis derived a clonal expansion index from normalized ranks of inferred template counts within each repertoire. In a later analysis, generation probabilities were computed with a VDJ recombination model fitted to out-of-frame rearrangements, and the resulting probabilities were checked against IGoR. Hypergeometric tests were used in a later analysis to score TCR-TCR, TCR-HLA and TCR-CMV co-occurrence, with a repertoire-size bias correction applied to the TCR pairs. False discovery rates were estimated in a later analysis by permuting HLA or CMV assignments 20 times. A later analysis grouped co-occurring TCRs with DBSCAN, adding TCRdist sequence similarity when clustering within HLA-allele-positive subsets. Repertoires with fewer than 30,000 or more than 120,000 public chains, plus five repertoires with anomalous nucleotide sharing, were excluded from co-occurrence clustering. TCRdb holds this immuneACCESS table with in-frame rearrangements only. Some clones are missing; in checked studies, unresolved V genes explain under half, and the rest has no known cause. Clone size and the V and J calls come from that table; the DNA yielded D and trimming. For this sample there are more than 150,000 clones; 75% to 90% appear just once. The ten largest clones add up to more than 1.1% of the sample.

The sequence came from a girl aged 5 to 17 in good health and CMV-seropositive. Sequencing input: PBMCs. The V and J segments used are TRBV7-8 and TRBJ2-5; too little of a D gene remains to name it. CDR3 region: CASSYYWAGQKETQYF. The sequenced DNA: TGTGCCAGCAGCTATTATTGGGCAGGTCAGAAAGAGACCCAGTACTTC.